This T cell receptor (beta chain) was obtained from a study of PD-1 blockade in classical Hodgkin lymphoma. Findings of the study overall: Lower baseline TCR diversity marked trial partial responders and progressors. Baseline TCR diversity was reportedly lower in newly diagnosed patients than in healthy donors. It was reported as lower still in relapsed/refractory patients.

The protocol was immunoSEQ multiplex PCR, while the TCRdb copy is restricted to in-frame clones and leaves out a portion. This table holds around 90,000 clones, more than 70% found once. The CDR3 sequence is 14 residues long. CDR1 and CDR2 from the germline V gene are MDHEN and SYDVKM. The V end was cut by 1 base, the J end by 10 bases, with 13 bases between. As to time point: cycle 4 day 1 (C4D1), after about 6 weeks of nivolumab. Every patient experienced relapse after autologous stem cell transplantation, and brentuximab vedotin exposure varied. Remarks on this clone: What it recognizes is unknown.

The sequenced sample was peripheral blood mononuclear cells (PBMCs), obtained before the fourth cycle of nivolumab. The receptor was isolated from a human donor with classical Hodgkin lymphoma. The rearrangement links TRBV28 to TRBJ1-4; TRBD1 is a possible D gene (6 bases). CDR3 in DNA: TGTGCCAGCAGTTTATTAGGGGGACCCGGAAAACTGTTTTTT. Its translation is CASSLLGGPGKLFF.